The 24 T cell receptor beta chains given below trace back to one sample, sequenced in a study of identical twins. TCRdb reanalysed the 5' RACE reads using MiXCR and keeps one entry per CDR3 protein. Among 250,000 or so distinct CDR3 sequences, approximately 8.6% were seen once, and the ten largest hold less than 4%. This sample also belongs to another study, concerning yellow fever vaccine responses in identical twins.

Sequencing used CD8+ T cells sorted from blood. Source of these receptors: a woman younger than 30 in good health.

DNA for the CDR3: TGCGCCAGCAGCTACGGGAGGGGAGGAGGTACTGAAGCTTTCTTT. Translated: CASSYGRGGGTEAFF. The V gene is TRBV5-1, the J gene TRBJ1-1; possibly TRBD1 for D (5 bases). The V end lost 3 bases, the J end lost 5 bases, and 17 bases lay between the germline ends. Germline loops: CDR1 SGHRS, CDR2 YFSETQ. CDR3 length: 15 amino acids.

This clonotype was counted only a few times. This rearrangement joins TRBV4-3 to TRBJ2-5, with D unclear. V was clipped by 0 bases and J by 7 bases, with 9 bases between them. CDR3 length equals 13 residues. Germline CDR1 reads LGHNA; CDR2 reads YSLEER. CDR3 sequence (DNA): TGCGCCAGCAGCCAAGATCAACAGTTGACCCAGTACTTC. As protein: CASSQDQQLTQYF.

In this sample, this clonotype turned up many times. This chain joins TRBV6-2 or TRBV6-3 and TRBJ2-7; 10 positions agree with TRBD2. Trimming removed 6 bases from V and 1 base from J; junction bases left unmatched: 3. There are 14 residues in the CDR3. Germline CDR1 reads MNHEY; CDR2 reads SVGEGT. CDR3 DNA: TGTGCCAGCAGCGGACTAGCGGTATCCTACGAGCAGTACTTC. Amino acids: CASSGLAVSYEQYF.

This clonotype was seen more than once but under ten times. The chain carries TRBV28 and TRBJ2-5; maybe TRBD1 (5 bases). V shed 6 bases and J shed 5 bases, with 16 bases lying between them. CDR3 length equals 14 residues. Germline V lookup: CDR1 MDHEN, CDR2 SYDVKM. The CDR3 sequence is CASRELISGETQYF. In nucleotides, the CDR3 is TGTGCCAGCAGGGAACTCATTTCAGGGGAGACCCAGTACTTC.

The V gene is TRBV20-1, the J gene TRBJ1-2; D possibly corresponds to TRBD1 (6 bases). The CDR3 totals 13 residues. Germline V gene lookup returns CDR1 DFQATT and CDR2 SNEGSKA (reference sequence). V was shortened by 3 bases and J by 3 bases, with 11 bases between the two germline ends. CDR3 sequence: CSASRRTDYGYTF. The CDR3 DNA reads as TGCAGTGCTAGTCGCCGGACAGACTATGGCTACACCTTC.

This clonotype was seen a few times. The chain has TRBV6-5 and TRBJ2-5; 8 bases are a match to TRBD1. There are 14 residues in the CDR3. Germline CDR1 reads MNHEY; CDR2 reads SVGAGI. The V segment lost 3 bases and the J segment 1 base; nucleotides outside the gene matches: 1. The CDR3 protein is CASSYQGAQETQYF. CDR3 coding DNA: TGTGCCAGCAGTTATCAGGGGGCCCAAGAGACCCAGTACTTC.

This chain links TRBV15 with TRBJ1-4; D not resolved. Germline CDR1 reads LNHNV; CDR2 reads YYDKDF (reference sequence). CDR3 length: 15 residues. Between the trimmed V and J ends, which lost 2 bases and 5 bases, there was a span of 12 bases. Written as DNA, the CDR3 is TGTGCCACCAGCAGACCCCAAGATGGGAATGAAAAACTGTTTTTT. Amino acid sequence: CATSRPQDGNEKLFF.

This chain links TRBV28 with TRBJ2-7; 7 positions match TRBD2. Unmatched junction bases numbered 6, after V lost 8 bases and J lost 2 bases. The CDR3 sequence is 13 residues long. In germline, CDR1 is MDHEN, CDR2 SYDVKM. CDR3 DNA sequence: TGTGCCAGCGGAGCGGCGGGAGCCTACGAGCAGTACTTC. Translation gives CASGAAGAYEQYF.

This clonotype was found many times. This chain joins TRBV14 and TRBJ2-1; the match to TRBD1 covers 8 bases. Germline V gives CDR1 SGHDN, CDR2 FVKESK. The trim removed 6 bases at V and 5 bases at J, leaving 3 bases unmatched. The CDR3 has 13 amino acids. This CDR3 is CASRETGDNEQFF. CDR3 coding DNA: TGTGCCAGCAGAGAGACAGGGGACAATGAGCAGTTCTTC.

This clonotype showed up just a few times. This sequence joins TRBV6-5 and TRBJ2-6; a possible D gene is TRBD1 (5 bases). Trimming shortened V by 0 bases and J by 5 bases, and 14 bases separated the two germline ends. CDR3 length equals 17 residues. Germline V CDR1 and CDR2: MNHEY, SVGAGI. The CDR3: CASSYSSIGVRANVLTF. CDR3 sequence (DNA): TGTGCCAGCAGTTACTCCTCCATAGGGGTTCGGGCCAACGTCCTGACTTTC.

The chain combines TRBV11-2 with TRBJ1-3; D perhaps matches TRBD1 (6 bases). Trimming took off 5 bases at V and 0 bases at J, with 11 bases between the two ends. The CDR3 sequence is 15 residues long. The germline CDR1 and CDR2 sequences are SGHAT and FQNNGV. DNA for the CDR3: TGTGCCAGCAGCATTACAGGGAGCTCTGGAAACACCATATATTTT. Its translation is CASSITGSSGNTIYF.

Points on this clonotype: Sequence at one end of the junction differs from germline and may be a read error. V is TRBV27 and J is TRBJ2-3; no clear D gene. The germline CDR1 and CDR2 sequences are MNHEY and SMNVEV (reference sequence). The length of the CDR3 is 14 residues. CDR3 DNA sequence: TGTGCCAGCAGTTTAGGGCTGGGCACAGATGCGCAGTATTTT. Amino acid sequence: CASSLGLGTDAQYF.

This clonotype turned up a few times. DNA of the CDR3: TGCGCCAGCAGCCCCAGGGAGCAGTACTTC. Protein sequence: CASSPREQYF. The V and J genes are TRBV5-1 and TRBJ2-7; D not resolved. The CDR3 has 10 amino acids. Trimming shortened V by 4 bases and J by 7 bases, and 6 bases separated the two germline ends. Germline V gives CDR1 SGHRS, CDR2 YFSETQ. Full variable domain (outside the CDR3, taken from reference TRBV5-1 and TRBJ2-7): KAGVTQTPRYLIKTRGQQVTLSCSPISGHRSVSWYQQTPGQGLQFLFEYFSETQRNKGNFPGRFSGRQFSNSRSEMNVSTLELGDSALYLCASSPREQYFGPGTRLTVT.

This clonotype was recorded at least ten times. The genes are TRBV20-1 and TRBJ2-7; TRBD2 agrees at 8 bases. This CDR3 has 14 amino acids. The ends lost 3 bases at V and 2 bases at J; junction bases unmatched: 6. Per germline, CDR1 DFQATT and CDR2 SNEGSKA (reference sequence). The CDR3 nucleotides are TGCAGTGCTAGTCGGAGCGGGAGACCCTACGAGCAGTACTTC. This translates into CSASRSGRPYEQYF.

This clonotype came up a few times. CDR3 DNA: TGTGCCTCGGAGACCACAGGGAAGACCCTCCACTTT. It translates to CASETTGKTLHF. The chain carries TRBV19 and TRBJ1-6; D is possibly TRBD1 (6 bases). Germline CDR1 is LNHDA and CDR2 is SQIVND (reference sequence). The CDR3 consists of 12 residues. V lost 11 bases to trimming and J lost 14 bases, with 19 bases between them. Full variable domain (outside the CDR3, taken from reference TRBV19 and TRBJ1-6): DGGITQSPKYLFRKEGQNVTLSCEQNLNHDAMYWYRQDPGQGLRLIYYSQIVNDFQKGDIAEGYSVSREKKESFPLTVTSAQKNPTAFYLCASETTGKTLHFGNGTRLTVT.

The rearrangement uses TRBV6-1 and TRBJ1-5; 11 bases align to TRBD1. The CDR3 runs to 15 residues. The germline V gene has CDR1 MNHNS and CDR2 SASEGT. J gave up 4 bases and V 5 bases, and 4 bases lay outside the gene matches. The DNA for the CDR3 is TGTGCCAGCAGTCCCGGGACAGGGGGTAATCAGCCCCAGCATTTT. Translation: CASSPGTGGNQPQHF.

This clonotype was seen at least ten times. The chain combines TRBV20-1 with TRBJ2-1; TRBD1 agrees at 9 bases. V dropped 6 bases and J dropped 5; count of bases not matched to a gene: 5. The CDR3 is 13 residues long. Germline V lookup: CDR1 DFQATT, CDR2 SNEGSKA (reference sequence). CDR3 protein: CSAPRTGDNEQFF. CDR3 DNA sequence: TGCAGTGCCCCCCGGACAGGGGACAATGAGCAGTTCTTC.

This clonotype has ten or more counts. This chain joins TRBV15 and TRBJ1-2; the match to TRBD1 covers 7 bases. CDR1 is LNHNV, CDR2 YYDKDF, per germline (reference sequence). The CDR3 sequence is 15 residues long. Trimming removed 0 bases from V and 5 bases from J; junction bases left unmatched: 6. The CDR3 coding sequence is TGTGCCACCAGCAGAGATGTAGGGGGCATGTATGGCTACACCTTC. Translating gives CATSRDVGGMYGYTF.

The gene calls are TRBV7-6 and TRBJ2-1; D might be TRBD1 (5 bases). This CDR3 comprises 14 residues. V was cut by 4 bases and J by 6 bases, with 13 bases left in between. CDR1 SGHVS and CDR2 FNYEAQ come from the germline V gene. CDR3 amino acids: CASSSATRVNEQFF. The DNA for the CDR3 is TGTGCCAGCAGCTCCGCGACCAGGGTCAATGAGCAGTTCTTC. Variable domain in full (rest from reference TRBV7-6 and TRBJ2-1): GAGVSQSPRYKVTKRGQDVALRCDPISGHVSLYWYRQALGQGPEFLTYFNYEAQQDKSGLPNDRFSAERPEGSISTLTIQRTEQRDSAMYRCASSSATRVNEQFFGPGTRLTVL.

This clonotype was counted between two and nine times. The chain joins TRBV6-1 to TRBJ2-7, with D tentatively TRBD2 (5 bases). Germline lookup yields CDR1 MNHNS and CDR2 SASEGT. This CDR3 contains 14 residues. V lost 4 bases to trimming and J lost 6 bases, with 16 bases between them. For the CDR3, the DNA is TGTGCCAGCAGTGTGACGCCGGAAGGGAGCGAGCAGTACTTC. It specifies CASSVTPEGSEQYF.

Regarding this clonotype: Compared with germline, one end of the junction differs, possibly owing to a read error. This chain links TRBV6-4 with TRBJ2-6; 7 bases map to TRBD2. The CDR3 runs to 17 residues. Per the germline V gene, CDR1 is MRHNA and CDR2 is SNTAGT. CDR3 bases: TGTGCCACCAGTGACTCCCCGGGGGGCTCTGGGGCCAACGTCCTGACTTTC. Protein: CATSDSPGGSGANVLTF.

This clonotype has a count of ten or more. The chain uses TRBV7-9 and TRBJ2-7, with D perhaps matching TRBD2 (6 bases). The CDR3 is 14 amino acids. Germline CDR1 is SEHNR and CDR2 is FQNEAQ (reference sequence). Trimming took off 3 bases at V and 7 bases at J, with 16 bases between the two ends. This CDR3 reads CASSFAGGVREQYF. The DNA for the CDR3 is TGTGCCAGCAGCTTCGCTGGAGGGGTGAGGGAGCAGTACTTC.

This clonotype was detected a few times. The chain couples TRBV7-9 to TRBJ1-4; the D gene is possibly TRBD1 (5 bases). V was cut by 4 bases and J by 8 bases, with 11 bases left in between. The CDR3 runs 13 residues. CDR1 is SEHNR and CDR2 is FQNEAQ in the germline V gene (reference sequence). The CDR3 spells CASSYGTVEKLFF. For the CDR3, the DNA is TGTGCCAGCAGCTACGGGACGGTAGAAAAACTGTTTTTT.

This clonotype showed up just a few times. V and J are TRBV2 and TRBJ2-5, with 8 bases identical to TRBD2. Trimming at V came to 6 bases and at J to 1 base, leaving 10 bases not matched to a gene. The V gene's germline CDR1 is SNHLY and CDR2 FYNNEI. The CDR3 is made up of 16 amino acids. The CDR3 nucleotides are TGTGCCAGCAGAGACACATCGGGACTAGTCCAAGAGACCCAGTACTTC. This encodes CASRDTSGLVQETQYF.